Below, 4 T cell receptor beta chains from the same sample are listed, as sequenced in a study of T cell responses to AZD1222 COVID-19 vaccine. Only in-frame clones appear in the TCRdb table, and some are missing; sequencing was by immunoSEQ multiplex PCR. The table records about 160,000 clones, approximately 90% of them present only once. The sequences come from peripheral blood, collected on day 0 of AZD1222 vaccination. All receptors come from an adult in good health.

The chain combines TRBV19 with TRBJ1-5; TRBD1 might be the D (5 bases). Trimming left V 3 bases short and J 6 bases short, with 9 bases between. CDR1 and CDR2 (germline): LNHDA, SQIVND (reference sequence). The CDR3 consists of 13 residues. The CDR3 protein is CASSIPGGQPQHF. Here the CDR3 DNA reads TGTGCCAGTAGTATCCCCGGGGGTCAGCCCCAGCATTTT. The complete variable domain, with remaining parts taken from reference TRBV19 and TRBJ1-5, reads DGGITQSPKYLFRKEGQNVTLSCEQNLNHDAMYWYRQDPGQGLRLIYYSQIVNDFQKGDIAEGYSVSREKKESFPLTVTSAQKNPTAFYLCASSIPGGQPQHFGDGTRLSIL.

The CDR3 nucleotides read TGTGCCAGCAGCCCGCCGGGACAGGGTGTGGATCAGCCCCAGCATTTT. It is translated as CASSPPGQGVDQPQHF. The chain employs TRBV7-8 and TRBJ1-5; 9 bases are shared with TRBD1. CDR1 and CDR2 from the germline V gene are SGHVS and FQNEAQ. V lost 5 bases to trimming and J lost 5 bases; unmatched junction nucleotides: 10. CDR3 size: 16 residues.

This chain uses TRBV18 with TRBJ1-1; the D gene is possibly TRBD1 (5 bases). V lost 6 bases to trimming and J lost 5 bases, with 16 bases between them. This CDR3 region has 14 residues. The germline gives CDR1 KGHSH, CDR2 LQKENI. In DNA form, the CDR3 reads TGTGCCAGCTCTGACCCGGGGACTAAGACTGAAGCTTTCTTT. Residues: CASSDPGTKTEAFF.

The V and J genes are TRBV19 and TRBJ1-1; D gene uncertain. The CDR3 extends over 14 amino acids. The germline V and J ends were trimmed by 3 bases and 1 base, with 9 bases remaining between them. Germline CDR1 LNHDA, CDR2 SQIVND (reference sequence). CDR3 region: CASSIFRENTEAFF. The CDR3 nucleotides are TGTGCCAGTAGTATTTTTCGGGAGAACACTGAAGCTTTCTTT.